Listed here are 5 T cell receptor beta chains from one sample, sequenced in a study of T cell repertoires in cytomegalovirus infection. These TCRs' antigens remain unknown. TCRdb independently ran MiXCR on the reads; one entry per CDR3 protein. Of about 900,000 distinct CDR3 sequences in the sample, around 31% were seen once. The sequencing here drew on cultured CD8+ T cells from PBMCs, taken from culture after CMV antigen stimulation. These receptor sequences come from a human donor in good health (CMV status not recorded). Some clones in this sample may be carry-over from other donors' samples.

This clonotype was observed a handful of times. The chain couples TRBV7-2 to TRBJ1-1; 8 nucleotides match TRBD1. The CDR3 extends over 18 amino acids. Germline CDR1 is SGHTA and CDR2 is FQGNSA. Germline trimming cut 5 bases from V and 1 base from J; bases unmatched to any gene: 15. The CDR3 region has the DNA TGTGCCAGCAGCCTGAGCCAACCATCCAGGGGGCGGAACACTGAAGCTTTCTTT. Translated: CASSLSQPSRGRNTEAFF.

The chain is built from TRBV5-1 and TRBJ1-1; D gene uncertain. The germline V gene encodes CDR1 SGHRS and CDR2 YFSETQ. The CDR3 covers 14 residues. Trimming cost V 3 bases and J 0 bases, with 9 bases left between them. The CDR3 protein is CASSSSWMNTEAFF. The CDR3 DNA is TGCGCCAGCAGCTCCTCCTGGATGAACACTGAAGCTTTCTTT. The full variable domain, rest sourced from reference TRBV5-1 and TRBJ1-1, is KAGVTQTPRYLIKTRGQQVTLSCSPISGHRSVSWYQQTPGQGLQFLFEYFSETQRNKGNFPGRFSGRQFSNSRSEMNVSTLELGDSALYLCASSSSWMNTEAFFGQGTRLTVV.

This clonotype has more than one count but fewer than ten. The J gene is TRBJ1-2, the V gene TRBV5-6, with 7 bases lining up with TRBD1. V lost 3 bases, J lost 0 bases, and 5 bases stayed unmatched. Germline CDR1 SGHDT, CDR2 YYEEEE. This CDR3 region has 15 residues. The CDR3 loop is CASSYPGTANYGYTF. In DNA, the CDR3 is TGTGCCAGCAGCTATCCCGGGACAGCTAACTATGGCTACACCTTC.

The sample holds a few counts of this clonotype. This chain's CDR3 is CASSEVAEAFF. The CDR3 DNA reads TGTGCCAGCAGTGAGGTGGCTGAAGCTTTCTTT. The chain has TRBV6-1 and TRBJ1-1, with D hard to call. The germline gives CDR1 MNHNS, CDR2 SASEGT. The CDR3 extends over 11 amino acids. The germline V and J ends were trimmed by 3 bases and 6 bases, with 5 bases remaining between them.

The J gene is TRBJ2-7, the V gene TRBV6-2 or TRBV6-3; D is ambiguous. The CDR3 totals 15 residues. The germline V and J ends were trimmed by 2 bases and 3 bases, with 14 bases remaining between them. CDR1 MNHEY and CDR2 SVGEGT come from the germline V gene. The CDR3 sequence: CASSYGQAQGYEQYV. CDR3 coding DNA: TGTGCCAGCAGTTACGGGCAAGCCCAAGGCTACGAGCAGTACGTC.